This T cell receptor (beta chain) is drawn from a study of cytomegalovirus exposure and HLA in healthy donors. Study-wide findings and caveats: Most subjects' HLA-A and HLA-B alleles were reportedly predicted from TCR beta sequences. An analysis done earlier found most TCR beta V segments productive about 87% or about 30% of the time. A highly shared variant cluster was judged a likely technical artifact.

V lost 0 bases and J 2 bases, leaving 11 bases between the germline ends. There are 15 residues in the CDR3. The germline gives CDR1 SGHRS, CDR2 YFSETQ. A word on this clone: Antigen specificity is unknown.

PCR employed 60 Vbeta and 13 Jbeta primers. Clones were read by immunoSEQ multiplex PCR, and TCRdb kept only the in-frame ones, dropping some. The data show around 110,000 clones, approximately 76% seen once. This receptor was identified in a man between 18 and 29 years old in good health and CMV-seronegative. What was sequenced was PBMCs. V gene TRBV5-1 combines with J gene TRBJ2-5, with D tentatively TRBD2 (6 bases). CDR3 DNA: TGCGCCAGCAGCTTGGAGGGCGCGGGACAAGAGACCCAGTACTTC. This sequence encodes CASSLEGAGQETQYF.